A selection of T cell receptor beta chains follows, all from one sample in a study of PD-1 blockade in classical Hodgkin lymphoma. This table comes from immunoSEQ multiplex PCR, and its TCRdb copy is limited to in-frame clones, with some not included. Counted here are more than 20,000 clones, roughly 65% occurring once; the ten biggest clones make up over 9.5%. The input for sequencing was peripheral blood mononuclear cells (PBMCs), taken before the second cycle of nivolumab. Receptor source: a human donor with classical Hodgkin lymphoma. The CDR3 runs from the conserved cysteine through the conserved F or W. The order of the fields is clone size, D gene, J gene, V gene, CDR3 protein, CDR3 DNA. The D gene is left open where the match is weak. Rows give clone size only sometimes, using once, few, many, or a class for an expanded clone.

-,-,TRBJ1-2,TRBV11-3,CASSPGSSPYGYTF,TGTGCCAGCTCCCCGGGATCGTCCCCCTATGGCTACACCTTC
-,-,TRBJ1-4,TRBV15,CATSRGPVGEKLFF,TGTGCCACCAGCAGAGGACCCGTCGGGGAAAAACTGTTTTTT
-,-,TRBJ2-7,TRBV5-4,CASSLTDRNEQYF,TGTGCCAGCAGCTTGACCGACAGGAACGAGCAGTACTTC
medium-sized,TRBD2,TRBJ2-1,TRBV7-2,CASSKGLAGVFYNEQFF,TGTGCCAGCAGCAAGGGACTAGCGGGAGTTTTCTACAATGAGCAGTTCTTC
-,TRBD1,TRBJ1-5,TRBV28,CASSSDRVEDQPQHF,TGTGCCAGCAGTTCAGACAGGGTGGAGGATCAGCCCCAGCATTTT
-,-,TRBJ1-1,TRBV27,CASMKGMSYEAFF,TGTGCCAGCATGAAGGGGATGAGTTATGAAGCTTTCTTT
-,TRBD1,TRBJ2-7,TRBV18,CASSPRTGGYEQYF,TGTGCCAGCTCACCACGTACAGGGGGCTACGAGCAGTACTTC
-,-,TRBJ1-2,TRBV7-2,CASSQDFGSGFYGYTF,TGCGCCAGCAGCCAAGATTTCGGGTCGGGATTCTATGGCTACACCTTC
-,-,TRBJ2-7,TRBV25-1,CAINSGYEQYF,TGTGCCATCAACAGCGGCTACGAGCAGTACTTC
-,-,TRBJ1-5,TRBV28,CASTLLNQPQHF,TGTGCCAGCACCCTCCTTAATCAGCCCCAGCATTTT
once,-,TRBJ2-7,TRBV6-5,CASSYSDGYEQYF,TGTGCCAGCAGTTACTCTGACGGGTACGAGCAGTACTTC
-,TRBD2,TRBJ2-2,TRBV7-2,CASSLAGGTGELFF,TGTGCCAGCAGCTTAGCGGGGGGGACCGGGGAGCTGTTTTTT